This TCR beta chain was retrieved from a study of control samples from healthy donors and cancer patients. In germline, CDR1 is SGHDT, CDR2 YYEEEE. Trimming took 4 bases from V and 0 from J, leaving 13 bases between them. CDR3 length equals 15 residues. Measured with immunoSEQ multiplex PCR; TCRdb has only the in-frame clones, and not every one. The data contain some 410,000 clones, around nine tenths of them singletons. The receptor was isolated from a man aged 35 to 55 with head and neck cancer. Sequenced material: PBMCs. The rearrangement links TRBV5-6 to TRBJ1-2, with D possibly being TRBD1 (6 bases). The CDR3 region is CASSLGAASNYGYTF. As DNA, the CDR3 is TGTGCCAGCAGCCTGGGGGCAGCTTCTAACTATGGCTACACCTTC. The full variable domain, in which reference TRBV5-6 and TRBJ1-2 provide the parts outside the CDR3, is DAGVTQSPTHLIKTRGQQVTLRCSPKSGHDTVSWYQQALGQGPQFIFQYYEEEERQRGNFPDRFSGHQFPNYSSELNVNALLLGDSALYLCASSLGAASNYGYTFGSGTRLTVV.